A selection of T cell receptor beta chains follows, all from one sample in a study of T cell responses to AZD1222 COVID-19 vaccine. Method: immunoSEQ multiplex PCR; TCRdb's copy keeps in-frame clones and lacks some. This sample has roughly 120,000 clones, with more than 85% found just once. The specimen comprised peripheral blood, sampled on day 0 of AZD1222 vaccination. These receptors all come from an adult in good health. Each CDR3 is given with its conserved first and last residue. The D gene is left open where the match is weak. Expanded clones are given a class, and other clones once, few, many or no size at all.

v_gene	d_gene	len	j_gene	abundance	CDR3nt	CDR3aa
TRBV28	.	15	TRBJ2-5	.	TGTGCCAGCAGCCACAGGGCGATGGCAAGGGAGACCCAGTACTTC	CASSHRAMARETQYF
TRBV3-1/TRBV3-2	.	14	TRBJ1-3	.	TGTGCCAGCAGCCAAGGGGTCTCTGGAAACACCATATATTTT	CASSQGVSGNTIYF
TRBV7-3	TRBD2	18	TRBJ2-7	.	TGTGCCAGCAGCTTAATGTCTAGCGGGAGAACAACCCCCTACGAGCAGTACTTC	CASSLMSSGRTTPYEQYF
TRBV12-3/TRBV12-4	.	13	TRBJ2-6	once	TGTGCCAGCAAGGGAACAGGGGCCAACGTCCTGACTTTC	CASKGTGANVLTF
TRBV5-1	.	14	TRBJ1-4	once	TGCGCCAGCAGCTTGGGGGGGGCCCCCGAAAAACTGTTTTTT	CASSLGGAPEKLFF
TRBV9	TRBD1	13	TRBJ1-1	.	TGTGCCAGCTCCGGGACAGTGAACACTGAAGCTTTCTTT	CASSGTVNTEAFF
TRBV9	.	12	TRBJ1-2	once	TGTGCCAGCAGCTCACAGGTTAAGGGCTACACCTTC	CASSSQVKGYTF
TRBV2	.	12	TRBJ1-1	.	TGTGCCAGCAGAAAGGGCAAGACTGAAGCTTTCTTT	CASRKGKTEAFF
TRBV27	.	15	TRBJ2-3	.	TGTGCCAGCAGTTTATTTTCAGGGTTGGGAGATACGCAGTATTTT	CASSLFSGLGDTQYF
TRBV19	.	15	TRBJ1-5	once	TGTGCCAGTAGTATTGGAGGGGCTCGCAATCAGCCCCAGCATTTT	CASSIGGARNQPQHF
TRBV5-4	TRBD2	13	TRBJ2-7	.	TGTGCCAGCACGACTAGCGGGACCTACGAGCAGTACTTC	CASTTSGTYEQYF
TRBV7-9	TRBD1	16	TRBJ1-2	.	TGTGCCAGCAGCCTACCCCGTGACAGGGGGGGGGAAGGCTACACCTTC	CASSLPRDRGGEGYTF
TRBV27	.	14	TRBJ2-1	.	TGTGCCAGCAGTACCAACTGGCAAGTCAATGAGCAGTTCTTC	CASSTNWQVNEQFF
TRBV19	.	16	TRBJ2-2	.	TGTGCCAGTAGTATAGGAGCAGGGTCGTCCGGCGGGGAGCTGTTTTTT	CASSIGAGSSGGELFF
TRBV5-4	.	15	TRBJ2-5	.	TGTGCCAGCAGCTCCGCCGGGTCTCAAAGGGGGACCCAGTACTTC	CASSSAGSQRGTQYF
TRBV7-6	.	13	TRBJ2-7	.	TGTGCCAGCAGCTCCGGTCCAAACTACGAGCAGTACTTC	CASSSGPNYEQYF
TRBV10-1	.	16	TRBJ2-2	.	TGCGCCAGCAGCCTTCGCGCGGGAACGGACACCGGGGAGCTGTTTTTT	CASSLRAGTDTGELFF
TRBV12-2	.	12	TRBJ1-1	.	TGTGCAAGTCGCTCAGGGGGGACTGAAGCTTTCTTT	CASRSGGTEAFF
TRBV4-2	.	12	TRBJ2-7	.	TGTGCCAGCAGCCCGCCAAGCGACGAGCAGTACTTC	CASSPPSDEQYF
TRBV7-8	.	17	TRBJ2-4	.	TGTGCCAGCAGGGAAAGTGTTGCAGGAGGTACCAAAAACATTCAGTACTTC	CASRESVAGGTKNIQYF
TRBV3-1/TRBV3-2	.	14	TRBJ1-1	.	TGTGCCAGCAGACCACAGGGTATGGGCACTGAAGCTTTCTTT	CASRPQGMGTEAFF
TRBV27	.	14	TRBJ2-7	.	TGTGCCAGCAGTTTATCAACGGGCACCTACGAGCAGTACTTC	CASSLSTGTYEQYF
TRBV5-1	TRBD2	15	TRBJ2-7	.	TGCGCCAGCAGCCTGACTAGCGGCGGACTCTACGAGCAGTACTTC	CASSLTSGGLYEQYF
TRBV10-2	.	12	TRBJ2-7	.	TGCGCCAGCAGTGAGTCGTCTTTGGAGCAGTACTTC	CASSESSLEQYF
TRBV2	TRBD2	16	TRBJ2-3	.	TGTGCCAGCAGTCATGTAGCGGGAGAAGTGGTAGATACGCAGTATTTT	CASSHVAGEVVDTQYF
TRBV3-1/TRBV3-2	.	13	TRBJ1-2	.	TGTGCCAGCAGCCCTCGTTCTGATTTGGGCTACACCTTC	CASSPRSDLGYTF
TRBV7-9	TRBD2	14	TRBJ2-5	.	TGTGCCAGCAGATTAGCGGGAACACAAGAGACCCAGTACTTC	CASRLAGTQETQYF
TRBV28	.	13	TRBJ1-2	once	TGTGCCAGCAGTTGGGGGGGTAACTATGGCTACACCTTC	CASSWGGNYGYTF
TRBV27	.	13	TRBJ1-2	.	TGTGCCAGCAGTCCCCGGACATCTTATGGCTACACCTTC	CASSPRTSYGYTF
TRBV11-2	.	11	TRBJ2-1	.	TGTGCCAGCAGCTTAGATCCTAGACAGTTCTTC	CASSLDPRQFF
TRBV11-3	TRBD1	16	TRBJ2-2	.	TGTGCCAGCAGCTTCCAAGACAGGGGGCTCACCGGGGAGCTGTTTTTT	CASSFQDRGLTGELFF
TRBV7-6	.	15	TRBJ1-5	.	TGTGCCAGCAGTCGATCGGACGGGGGGCATCAGCCCCAGCATTTT	CASSRSDGGHQPQHF
TRBV28	.	15	TRBJ1-6	.	TGTGCCAGCAGTTTAGTCTACAGCCGTAATTCACCCCTCCACTTT	CASSLVYSRNSPLHF
TRBV11-2	.	17	TRBJ2-7	.	TGTGCCAGCAGCTTAGATTCCTATCCGGGCAGCTCCTACGAGCAGTACTTC	CASSLDSYPGSSYEQYF
TRBV2	TRBD1	13	TRBJ1-4	.	TGTGCCTCTGGGGCAGGGGGGGCTGAAAAACTGTTTTTT	CASGAGGAEKLFF
TRBV15	.	13	TRBJ1-1	.	TGTGCCACCAGCAGGGGAAGGAACACTGAAGCTTTCTTT	CATSRGRNTEAFF
TRBV7-2	.	13	TRBJ2-7	.	TGTGCCAGCAGCTCCTACAGGGCCTACGAGCAGTACTTC	CASSSYRAYEQYF
TRBV5-4	.	13	TRBJ1-2	.	TGTGCCAGCAGCTTGGGTTCTCTAGGAGGCTACACCTTC	CASSLGSLGGYTF
TRBV5-5	.	17	TRBJ2-5	.	TGTGCCAGCAGCTCGTACGCCGGGACGCAGAAAAAAGAGACCCAGTACTTC	CASSSYAGTQKKETQYF
TRBV4-1	.	14	TRBJ1-5	.	TGCGCCAGCAGCCACCGACAGACTGATCAGCCCCAGCATTTT	CASSHRQTDQPQHF
TRBV7-8	.	14	TRBJ1-5	once	TGTGCCAGCAAGGGGGGTTATAGCAATCAGCCCCAGCATTTT	CASKGGYSNQPQHF
TRBV7-9	TRBD1	18	TRBJ2-2	.	TGTGCCAGCAGCTTAGTTCGTCAGGGGGCTCGGAACACCGGGGAGCTGTTTTTT	CASSLVRQGARNTGELFF
TRBV27	.	15	TRBJ1-5	.	TGTGCCAGCAGTTTTGGTCCAGGGGGCAATCAGCCCCAGCATTTT	CASSFGPGGNQPQHF
TRBV6-4	.	15	TRBJ1-5	.	TGTGCCAGCAGCCTGACAGTATCTGGGGATCAGCCCCAGCATTTT	CASSLTVSGDQPQHF
TRBV3-1/TRBV3-2	TRBD1	15	TRBJ1-1	once	TGTGCCAGCAGCCCCCAGGGACAGAGAAACACTGAAGCTTTCTTT	CASSPQGQRNTEAFF
TRBV5-1	TRBD1	14	TRBJ2-7	.	TGCGCCAGCAGCTCTGGACAGGGGACGCACGAGCAGTACTTC	CASSSGQGTHEQYF
TRBV23-1	.	15	TRBJ2-1	.	TGCGCCAGCAGTCAATCGGGTGGACTTAACAAAGAGCAGTTCTTC	CASSQSGGLNKEQFF
TRBV6-5	.	13	TRBJ1-2	.	TGTGCCAGCAGTAGTGGGGTGAACTATGGCTACACCTTC	CASSSGVNYGYTF
TRBV9	.	16	TRBJ1-3	.	TGTGCCAGCAGCGTAGTAGGGGACTCCTCTGGAAACACCATATATTTT	CASSVVGDSSGNTIYF
TRBV2	.	16	TRBJ2-5	.	TGTGCCAGCAGTTTCTACATACAGGGCCCGAAAGAGACCCAGTACTTC	CASSFYIQGPKETQYF
TRBV12-5	.	14	TRBJ2-3	.	TGTGCTAGTGGTCCAAATAGCCCAGCGGATACGCAGTATTTT	CASGPNSPADTQYF
TRBV19	.	16	TRBJ1-1	.	TGTGCCAGCACGTACTTTGGGGGGCCCGCAAACACTGAAGCTTTCTTT	CASTYFGGPANTEAFF
TRBV28	.	15	TRBJ1-4	.	TGTGCCAGCAGTTTGAGTTGGAGGGGCAATGAAAAACTGTTTTTT	CASSLSWRGNEKLFF
TRBV7-9	TRBD1	13	TRBJ1-5	once	TGTGCCAGCAGCTACGGACAGGGTAGTCCCCAGCATTTT	CASSYGQGSPQHF
TRBV19	.	13	TRBJ2-3	.	TGTGCCAGTAGGGTGGGAGGAGGAGATACGCAGTATTTT	CASRVGGGDTQYF
TRBV5-4	TRBD2	14	TRBJ2-7	.	TGTGCCAGCAGCTTAGGACTAGCCCCGCACGAGCAGTACTTC	CASSLGLAPHEQYF
TRBV27	.	16	TRBJ1-5	.	TGTGCCAGCATGATAGATGGACAGTCCCGTCATCAGCCCCAGCATTTT	CASMIDGQSRHQPQHF
TRBV28	.	13	TRBJ2-7	once	TGTGCCAGCAGTTTCCTAGCGACCTACGAGCAGTACTTC	CASSFLATYEQYF
TRBV5-1	TRBD2	16	TRBJ2-2	.	TGCGCCAGCAGCTTGGCTGCGGGAGGGAACACCGGGGAGCTGTTTTTT	CASSLAAGGNTGELFF